The subject of this entry is one T cell receptor (beta chain). Its antigen is undetermined. The CDR3 consists of 14 residues. V shed 4 bases and J shed 2 bases, with 11 bases lying between them. Germline loops: CDR1 MGHRA, CDR2 YSYEKL. This entry comes from a study of cytomegalovirus exposure and HLA in healthy donors. Study-level points and caveats: A later analysis reportedly found fewer N-insertions in an Asian-associated ancestry cluster than the roughly 670-donor mean. In a later analysis, TCR beta V- and J-gene trimming showed a link to a missense DCLRE1C variant. A later analysis showed that HLA-associated TCR beta chains had undergone more clonal expansion than equally common others.

PCR was performed using 60 Vbeta and 13 Jbeta primers. The method was immunoSEQ multiplex PCR; TCRdb's version includes in-frame clones alone and lacks a portion of them. Here the sample spans roughly 130,000 clones, about 8.5% being singletons. V is TRBV4-1 and J is TRBJ1-2; D perhaps matches TRBD1 (6 bases). This TCR was recovered from a man aged 40-50 years in good health and CMV-seronegative. The specimen sequenced was PBMCs. The CDR3 spells CASSPTGTNYGYTF. In DNA form, the CDR3 reads TGCGCCAGCAGCCCTACCGGGACAAACTATGGCTACACCTTC.